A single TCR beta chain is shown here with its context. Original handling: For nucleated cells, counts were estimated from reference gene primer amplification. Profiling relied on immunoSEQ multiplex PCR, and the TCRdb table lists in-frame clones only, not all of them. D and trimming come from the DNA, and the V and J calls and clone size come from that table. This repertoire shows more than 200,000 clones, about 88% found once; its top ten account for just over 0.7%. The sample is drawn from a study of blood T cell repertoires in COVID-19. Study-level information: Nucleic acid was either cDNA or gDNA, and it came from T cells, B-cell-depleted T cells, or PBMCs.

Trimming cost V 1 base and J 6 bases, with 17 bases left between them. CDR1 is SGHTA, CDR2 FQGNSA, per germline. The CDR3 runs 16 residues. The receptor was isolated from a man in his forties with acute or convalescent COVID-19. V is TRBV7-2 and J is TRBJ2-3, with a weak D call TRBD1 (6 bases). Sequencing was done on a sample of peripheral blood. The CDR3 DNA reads TGTGCCAGCAGCTTAGTGGCCCAACCTCAGGGGGATACGCAGTATTTT. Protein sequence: CASSLVAQPQGDTQYF.